One sample yielded the 13 T cell receptor beta chains listed below, sequenced in a study of identifying expanded T cells in peripheral blood. Generated by immunoSEQ multiplex PCR, the TCRdb table keeps only in-frame clones and is missing some. This table has 110,000 or so clones, 88% appearing once. The material sequenced was blood. The source of these receptors is a person aged 18 to 75 in good health.

The chain employs TRBV19 and TRBJ2-5; D is undetermined. The V and J ends lost 0 bases and 3 bases respectively, with 8 bases between them. Per the germline V gene, CDR1 is LNHDA and CDR2 is SQIVND (reference sequence). The CDR3 sequence is 14 residues long. This CDR3 reads CASSIDRWEETQYF. CDR3 nucleotides: TGTGCCAGTAGTATAGACCGGTGGGAAGAGACCCAGTACTTC.

The chain is built from TRBV15 and TRBJ2-1; D is ambiguous. Between the trimmed V and J ends, which lost 0 bases and 9 bases, there was a span of 9 bases. Germline loops: CDR1 LNHNV, CDR2 YYDKDF (reference sequence). CDR3 length: 13 amino acids. CDR3 sequence (DNA): TGTGCCACCAGCAGAGATCCCGAGTCTGAGCAGTTCTTC. Its protein product is CATSRDPESEQFF.

The V and J genes are TRBV2 and TRBJ2-1; 9 nucleotides match TRBD2. Trimming cost V 7 bases and J 5 bases; bases outside gene matches: 6. From germline, CDR1 is SNHLY and CDR2 FYNNEI. The CDR3 runs 14 residues. CDR3 residues: CASTGLAFDNEQFF. CDR3 in DNA: TGTGCCAGCACGGGACTAGCTTTCGACAATGAGCAGTTCTTC.

V usage is TRBV7-3 and J usage is TRBJ2-7; 8 bases line up with TRBD2. The CDR3 runs to 15 residues. V shed 2 bases, J shed 0 bases, and the junction held 3 bases outside the gene matches. Germline lookup yields CDR1 SGHTA and CDR2 FQGTGA. DNA of the CDR3: TGTGCCAGCAGCTTAGCTAGCGGGCCCTCCTACGAGCAGTACTTC. It encodes CASSLASGPSYEQYF. Supplemented by reference TRBV7-3 and TRBJ2-7, the full variable domain reads GAGVSQTPSNKVTEKGKYVELRCDPISGHTALYWYRQSLGQGPEFLIYFQGTGAADDSGLPNDRFFAVRPEGSVSTLKIQRTERGDSAVYLCASSLASGPSYEQYFGPGTRLTVT.

The CDR3 coding sequence is TGTGCCAGCAGTCCGCAGGTCATGGAGACCCAGTACTTC. Its protein is CASSPQVMETQYF. The J gene is TRBJ2-5, the V gene TRBV28; D is unclear. Germline V lookup: CDR1 MDHEN, CDR2 SYDVKM. Trimming pared 5 bases from V and 5 bases from J, leaving 12 bases between. This CDR3 contains 13 residues.

This chain joins TRBV18 and TRBJ2-7; no reliable D call. Trimming left V 0 bases short and J 7 bases short, with 13 bases between. Germline CDR1 reads KGHSH; CDR2 reads LQKENI. CDR3 length: 14 residues. CDR3 sequence reads: CASSPPGIAGEQYF. CDR3 in DNA: TGTGCCAGCTCACCACCGGGGATTGCTGGGGAGCAGTACTTC.

The genes are TRBV7-3 and TRBJ1-5; no firm D call. Germline CDR1 is SGHTA and CDR2 is FQGTGA. The CDR3 length is 14 residues. V was cut by 5 bases and J by 7 bases, with 15 bases left in between. The CDR3 bases are TGTGCCAGCAGCCCAGCCTCTGGGATACAGCCCCAGCATTTT. Translation gives CASSPASGIQPQHF.

This clone has more than one count but fewer than ten. The chain has TRBV10-1 and TRBJ2-1; D remains unclear. The CDR3 spans 12 residues. Trimming pared 5 bases from V and 7 bases from J, leaving 9 bases between. CDR1 and CDR2 from the germline V gene are WNHNN and SYGVQD (reference sequence). The CDR3: CASSRQENEQFF. The CDR3 DNA is TGCGCCAGCAGTCGGCAAGAGAATGAGCAGTTCTTC.

This chain links TRBV5-5 with TRBJ1-1, with 9 bases lining up with TRBD1. The CDR3 is 17 amino acids. Germline CDR1 and CDR2: SGHKS and YYEKEE (reference sequence). V gave up 4 bases and J gave up 5 bases; unmatched junction bases: 15. CDR3 loop: CASSPGTGKEAGTEAFF. The CDR3 DNA is TGTGCCAGCAGCCCCGGGACAGGGAAGGAGGCGGGGACTGAAGCTTTCTTT. Drawing the rest from reference TRBV5-5 and TRBJ1-1, the complete variable domain is DAGVTQSPTHLIKTRGQQVTLRCSPISGHKSVSWYQQVLGQGPQFIFQYYEKEERGRGNFPDRFSARQFPNYSSELNVNALLLGDSALYLCASSPGTGKEAGTEAFFGQGTRLTVV.

Concerning this clone itself: This sample also contains other DNA sequences that code for the same CDR3. The V call is TRBV28, the J call TRBJ2-1; 7 bases fit TRBD2. V lost 5 bases, J lost 3 bases, and 10 bases stayed unmatched. This CDR3 has 16 amino acids. Germline V CDR1 and CDR2: MDHEN, SYDVKM. As DNA, the CDR3 is TGTGCCAGCAGTACCCGTTGGGCGGGAGACTACAATGAGCAGTTCTTC. Translated, it gives CASSTRWAGDYNEQFF.

This clone was seen once. This sequence joins TRBV28 and TRBJ2-7; possible D gene TRBD1, 5 bases. Trimming cost V 5 bases and J 2 bases, with 19 bases left between them. CDR3 length: 16 residues. Germline CDR1 reads MDHEN; CDR2 reads SYDVKM. CDR3 amino acids: CASSRTSPWGAYEQYF. The CDR3 DNA sequence: TGTGCCAGCAGTCGAACAAGCCCATGGGGCGCCTACGAGCAGTACTTC.

CDR3 sequence reads: CASSVRIGQGVLSNGYTF. CDR3 bases: TGTGCCAGCAGTGTACGGATCGGACAGGGCGTCTTATCAAATGGCTACACCTTC. This rearrangement joins TRBV2 to TRBJ1-2; 8 bases match TRBD1. V was clipped by 4 bases and J by 6 bases; unmatched bases: 19. The V gene's germline CDR1 is SNHLY and CDR2 FYNNEI. This CDR3 is built from 18 residues.

V is TRBV7-9 and J is TRBJ2-3; perhaps TRBD2 as D (6 bases). Trimming took 2 bases from V and 4 from J, leaving 10 bases between them. Germline V gene data show CDR1 as SEHNR and CDR2 as FQNEAQ (reference sequence). The length of the CDR3 is 14 residues. The CDR3 region is CASSLRRDPDTQYF. CDR3 sequence (DNA): TGTGCCAGCAGCTTACGGCGGGACCCAGATACGCAGTATTTT.